This T cell receptor beta chain appears in the sequencing data of a study of cytomegalovirus exposure and HLA in healthy donors. Study information: Early released data comprised some 91 million unique TCRs from HLA-typed donors. Study findings and constraints: Indistinguishable V segments such as TRBV6-2 and TRBV6-3 were excluded. In an earlier analysis, productive rearrangement rates for most beta V segments clustered near 87% or 30%. Roughly 170 TCR beta chains were listed as cytomegalovirus-associated.

The CDR3 sequence is 13 residues long. Germline values: CDR1 SGHVS, CDR2 FNYEAQ. Losses at the gene ends were 6 bases for V and 10 bases for J; bases not matched to a gene: 9. Regarding this clone: Its specificity is unknown.

PCR involved 60 Vbeta and 13 Jbeta primers. The repertoire was sequenced with immunoSEQ multiplex PCR; TCRdb's copy has only in-frame clones and lacks some. The repertoire holds roughly 180,000 clones, with under 80% as singletons. The material sequenced was PBMCs. The receptor was derived from a woman in her 30s in good health and CMV-seropositive. V and J are TRBV7-6 and TRBJ1-5, with 7 bases matching TRBD1. The CDR3 nucleotides are TGTGCCAGCAGTTCTGGACAGGCACAACCCCAGCATTTT. As protein: CASSSGQAQPQHF. Drawing the rest from reference TRBV7-6 and TRBJ1-5, the complete variable domain is GAGVSQSPRYKVTKRGQDVALRCDPISGHVSLYWYRQALGQGPEFLTYFNYEAQQDKSGLPNDRFSAERPEGSISTLTIQRTEQRDSAMYRCASSSGQAQPQHFGDGTRLSIL.